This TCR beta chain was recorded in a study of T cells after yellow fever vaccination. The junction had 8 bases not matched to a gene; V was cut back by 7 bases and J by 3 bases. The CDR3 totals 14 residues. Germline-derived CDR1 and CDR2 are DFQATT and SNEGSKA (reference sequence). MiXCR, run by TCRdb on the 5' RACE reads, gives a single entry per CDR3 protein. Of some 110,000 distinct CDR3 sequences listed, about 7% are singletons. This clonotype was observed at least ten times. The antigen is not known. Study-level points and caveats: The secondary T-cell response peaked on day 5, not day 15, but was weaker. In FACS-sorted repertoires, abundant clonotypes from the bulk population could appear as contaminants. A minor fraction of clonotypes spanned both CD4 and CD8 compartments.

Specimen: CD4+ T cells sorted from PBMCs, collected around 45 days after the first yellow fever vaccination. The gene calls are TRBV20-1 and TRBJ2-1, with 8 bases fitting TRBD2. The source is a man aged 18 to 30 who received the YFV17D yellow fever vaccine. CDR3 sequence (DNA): TGCAGTGGTAGGGTCGGGGGGGACTACAATGAGCAGTTCTTC. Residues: CSGRVGGDYNEQFF.